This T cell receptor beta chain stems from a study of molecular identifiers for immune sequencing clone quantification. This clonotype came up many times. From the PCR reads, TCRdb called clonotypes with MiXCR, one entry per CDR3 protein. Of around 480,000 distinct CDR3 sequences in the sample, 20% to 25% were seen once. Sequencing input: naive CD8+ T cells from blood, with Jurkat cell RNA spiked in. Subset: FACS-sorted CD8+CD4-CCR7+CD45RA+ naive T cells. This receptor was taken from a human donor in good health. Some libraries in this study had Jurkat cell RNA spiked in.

The CDR3 here is CASSILPGSNTEAFF. CDR3 nucleotide sequence: TGTGCCAGTAGTATCCTTCCAGGCTCGAACACTGAAGCTTTCTTT. The chain carries TRBV19 and TRBJ1-1; the D is unclear. CDR3 size: 15 residues. Looked up from germline, CDR1 is LNHDA and CDR2 is SQIVND (reference sequence). Deletions cut 3 bases from V and 1 base from J, with 12 bases between.